These 2 T cell receptor beta chains were sequenced from one sample in a study of cytomegalovirus exposure and HLA in healthy donors. Both 60 Vbeta primers and 13 Jbeta primers went into the PCR. Measured with immunoSEQ multiplex PCR; TCRdb has only the in-frame clones, and not every one. This sample has approximately 100,000 clones, with approximately 80% found just once. Material: PBMCs. Receptors were obtained from a woman aged 18-30 years in good health and CMV-seronegative.

The chain links TRBV30 to TRBJ2-7; 7 bases are shared with TRBD1. CDR1 is GTSNPN, CDR2 SVGIG, per germline (reference sequence). This CDR3 comprises 12 residues. The J segment lost 5 bases and the V segment lost 7 bases, leaving 8 bases of the junction unmatched. The CDR3 DNA is TGTGCCTCCATACAGGGGCCGGACGAGCAGTACTTC. It codes for CASIQGPDEQYF.

The rearrangement uses TRBV5-1 and TRBJ2-3; 7 bases map to TRBD2. With 2 bases clipped from V and 0 bases from J, the junction kept 3 bases outside the gene matches. In germline, CDR1 is SGHRS, CDR2 YFSETQ. The CDR3 length is 15 residues. CDR3 nucleotides: TGCGCCAGCAGCTTCGGGGGGAGTAGCACAGATACGCAGTATTTT. It encodes CASSFGGSSTDTQYF.